This T cell receptor beta chain appears in the sequencing data of a study of T cell repertoires in cytomegalovirus infection. TCRdb analysed the reads with MiXCR anew, one entry per CDR3 protein. The sample includes hundreds of thousands of distinct CDR3 sequences, around 9.6% of them seen just once. General study points: Summed frequency of public TCR beta families distinguished CMV carriers with the relevant HLA.

The CDR3 length is 15 residues. Germline V lookup: CDR1 ENHRY, CDR2 SYGVKD. With 8 bases removed from V and 2 bases from J, the gap between germline ends came to 18 bases. Concerning this clonotype itself: Its matching antigen is unknown.

The sample comprised PBMCs. This chain uses TRBV10-3 with TRBJ1-2; no clear D. This clonotype originated in a human donor in good health (CMV status not recorded). Some clones in this sample may be carry-over from other donors' samples. In DNA, the CDR3 is TGTGCCATCCGTGTTCCGGGTGGCAGAAACTATGGCTACACCTTC. As protein: CAIRVPGGRNYGYTF.